A selection of T cell receptor beta chains follows, all from one sample in a study of blood T cell repertoires in COVID-19. Generated by immunoSEQ multiplex PCR, the TCRdb table keeps only in-frame clones and is missing some. The table has fewer than 85,000 clones, 80% to 85% seen once. The sequenced sample consisted of peripheral blood. The receptor set was obtained from a human donor in a cohort sampled during active COVID-19. The CDR3 runs from the conserved cysteine through the conserved F or W. The order of the fields is CDR3 protein, CDR3 DNA, clone size, V gene, J gene, D gene. D genes are given only for firm matches. Size is stated for part of the rows, as once, few or many counts, or as a class when the clone is expanded.

CDR3aa: CASRLAGDTQYF; CDR3nt: TGTGCCAGCAGACTAGCGGGAGATACGCAGTATTTT; abundance: NA; v_gene: TRBV12-3/TRBV12-4; j_gene: TRBJ2-3; d_gene: TRBD2
CDR3aa: CASSQGTVPRETQYF; CDR3nt: TGTGCCAGCAGTCAGGGGACAGTCCCTCGCGAGACCCAGTACTTC; abundance: NA; v_gene: TRBV3-1/TRBV3-2; j_gene: TRBJ2-5; d_gene: TRBD1
CDR3aa: CASSLVLQGANTGELFF; CDR3nt: TGTGCCAGCAGCTTAGTTCTCCAGGGGGCGAACACCGGGGAGCTGTTTTTT; abundance: NA; v_gene: TRBV11-2; j_gene: TRBJ2-2; d_gene: TRBD1
CDR3aa: CSASLLAGSYNEQFF; CDR3nt: TGCAGTGCTAGTCTCCTAGCGGGGTCCTACAATGAGCAGTTCTTC; abundance: NA; v_gene: TRBV20-1; j_gene: TRBJ2-1; d_gene: TRBD2
CDR3aa: CASSPQQGAYEQYF; CDR3nt: TGTGCCAGCAGCCCTCAACAGGGGGCGTACGAGCAGTACTTC; abundance: NA; v_gene: TRBV9; j_gene: TRBJ2-7; d_gene: TRBD1
CDR3aa: CATSLRGGAETNEKLFF; CDR3nt: TGTGCCACCAGCCTGAGGGGGGGGGCGGAAACTAATGAAAAACTGTTTTTT; abundance: NA; v_gene: TRBV15; j_gene: TRBJ1-4; d_gene: NA
CDR3aa: CAIGQNSGNTIYF; CDR3nt: TGTGCCATCGGACAAAACTCTGGAAACACCATATATTTT; abundance: NA; v_gene: TRBV7-9; j_gene: TRBJ1-3; d_gene: NA
CDR3aa: CASSLGGRQPLHF; CDR3nt: TGTGCCAGCAGCTTAGGGGGCCGCCAGCCCCTCCACTTT; abundance: NA; v_gene: TRBV11-2; j_gene: TRBJ1-6; d_gene: NA
CDR3aa: CASSRQRHPNYGYTF; CDR3nt: TGTGCCAGTAGTAGACAGCGACACCCTAACTATGGCTACACCTTC; abundance: NA; v_gene: TRBV19; j_gene: TRBJ1-2; d_gene: NA
CDR3aa: CASSLVGPSYNEQFF; CDR3nt: TGTGCCAGCAGCCTAGTGGGGCCTTCCTACAATGAGCAGTTCTTC; abundance: NA; v_gene: TRBV27; j_gene: TRBJ2-1; d_gene: NA
CDR3aa: CASSPREISSYNEQFF; CDR3nt: TGTGCCAGCTCACCTCGGGAGATTAGCTCCTACAATGAGCAGTTCTTC; abundance: NA; v_gene: TRBV18; j_gene: TRBJ2-1; d_gene: NA
CDR3aa: CASSLDPGQGYNEQFF; CDR3nt: TGCGCCAGCAGCTTGGACCCGGGACAGGGTTACAATGAGCAGTTCTTC; abundance: once; v_gene: TRBV5-1; j_gene: TRBJ2-1; d_gene: TRBD1
CDR3aa: CASSQTRQGAIGVNQPQHF; CDR3nt: TGCGCCAGCAGCCAAACACGACAGGGGGCGATAGGCGTCAATCAGCCCCAGCATTTT; abundance: NA; v_gene: TRBV4-1; j_gene: TRBJ1-5; d_gene: TRBD1
CDR3aa: CASSLSGRMGQPQHF; CDR3nt: TGTGCCAGCAGCTTGTCGGGGAGGATGGGTCAGCCCCAGCATTTT; abundance: NA; v_gene: TRBV5-6; j_gene: TRBJ1-5; d_gene: NA
CDR3aa: CASSAAGTGVGELFF; CDR3nt: TGTGCCAGCAGCGCTGCCGGGACAGGGGTCGGGGAGCTGTTTTTT; abundance: NA; v_gene: TRBV9; j_gene: TRBJ2-2; d_gene: TRBD1
CDR3aa: CASSPNLNPGLAFF; CDR3nt: TGTGCCAGCAGCCCAAACTTAAATCCGGGACTAGCGTTCTTC; abundance: NA; v_gene: TRBV7-9; j_gene: TRBJ2-1; d_gene: TRBD2
CDR3aa: CATDGQGAEQYF; CDR3nt: TGTGCCACCGATGGCCAGGGGGCCGAGCAGTACTTC; abundance: few; v_gene: TRBV25-1; j_gene: TRBJ2-7; d_gene: TRBD1
CDR3aa: CASSFSAIPGLAGAPNTGELFF; CDR3nt: TGTGCCAGCAGTTTTTCGGCTATACCGGGACTAGCGGGGGCCCCGAACACCGGGGAGCTGTTTTTT; abundance: NA; v_gene: TRBV27; j_gene: TRBJ2-2; d_gene: TRBD2
CDR3aa: CASSGLQGPSGYTF; CDR3nt: TGTGCCAGCAGCGGCCTACAGGGCCCGTCGGGCTACACCTTC; abundance: once; v_gene: TRBV9; j_gene: TRBJ1-2; d_gene: NA
CDR3aa: CASSPVSGNQPQHF; CDR3nt: TGTGCCAGCTCACCAGTCAGCGGCAATCAGCCCCAGCATTTT; abundance: NA; v_gene: TRBV18; j_gene: TRBJ1-5; d_gene: NA
CDR3aa: CASRLAQGNRFLHEQYF; CDR3nt: TGTGCAAGTCGCTTAGCGCAGGGGAACAGGTTCCTTCACGAGCAGTACTTC; abundance: NA; v_gene: TRBV12-2; j_gene: TRBJ2-7; d_gene: NA
CDR3aa: CASSRTGGDTGELFF; CDR3nt: TGTGCCAGCAGCCGGACAGGAGGGGACACCGGGGAGCTGTTTTTT; abundance: NA; v_gene: TRBV2; j_gene: TRBJ2-2; d_gene: NA
CDR3aa: CASSLVGSGREYEQFF; CDR3nt: TGTGCCAGCAGCTTAGTTGGGTCCGGTAGGGAGTATGAGCAGTTCTTC; abundance: NA; v_gene: TRBV7-9; j_gene: TRBJ2-1; d_gene: NA
CDR3aa: CTSSQDQSQGSYGYTF; CDR3nt: TGCACCAGCAGCCAAGATCAATCGCAGGGGAGCTATGGCTACACCTTC; abundance: once; v_gene: TRBV1; j_gene: TRBJ1-2; d_gene: NA
CDR3aa: CASSPSRITNYGYTF; CDR3nt: TGTGCCAGCAGTCCGAGCAGGATAACTAACTATGGCTACACCTTC; abundance: NA; v_gene: TRBV27; j_gene: TRBJ1-2; d_gene: NA
CDR3aa: CASSPGQGIYEQYF; CDR3nt: TGTGCCAGTAGTCCAGGACAGGGGATATACGAGCAGTACTTC; abundance: once; v_gene: TRBV19; j_gene: TRBJ2-7; d_gene: TRBD1
CDR3aa: CASSQRTGTYGYTF; CDR3nt: TGTGCCAGCAGCCAGAGGACAGGGACCTATGGCTACACCTTC; abundance: once; v_gene: TRBV3-1/TRBV3-2; j_gene: TRBJ1-2; d_gene: TRBD1
CDR3aa: CASSRIQDRDVNTEAFF; CDR3nt: TGCGCCAGCAGTAGGATACAGGACAGGGACGTGAACACTGAAGCTTTCTTT; abundance: once; v_gene: TRBV10-1; j_gene: TRBJ1-1; d_gene: TRBD1
CDR3aa: CASGLSVGSQPQHF; CDR3nt: TGTGCTAGTGGTTTATCAGTGGGCAGTCAGCCCCAGCATTTT; abundance: NA; v_gene: TRBV12-5; j_gene: TRBJ1-5; d_gene: NA
CDR3aa: CASSPRAYYGYTF; CDR3nt: TGTGCCAGCAGCCCCCGAGCCTACTATGGCTACACCTTC; abundance: NA; v_gene: TRBV7-2; j_gene: TRBJ1-2; d_gene: NA
CDR3aa: CASSVVASGGTDTQYF; CDR3nt: TGTGCCAGCAGCGTAGTGGCTAGCGGGGGCACAGATACGCAGTATTTT; abundance: NA; v_gene: TRBV9; j_gene: TRBJ2-3; d_gene: TRBD2